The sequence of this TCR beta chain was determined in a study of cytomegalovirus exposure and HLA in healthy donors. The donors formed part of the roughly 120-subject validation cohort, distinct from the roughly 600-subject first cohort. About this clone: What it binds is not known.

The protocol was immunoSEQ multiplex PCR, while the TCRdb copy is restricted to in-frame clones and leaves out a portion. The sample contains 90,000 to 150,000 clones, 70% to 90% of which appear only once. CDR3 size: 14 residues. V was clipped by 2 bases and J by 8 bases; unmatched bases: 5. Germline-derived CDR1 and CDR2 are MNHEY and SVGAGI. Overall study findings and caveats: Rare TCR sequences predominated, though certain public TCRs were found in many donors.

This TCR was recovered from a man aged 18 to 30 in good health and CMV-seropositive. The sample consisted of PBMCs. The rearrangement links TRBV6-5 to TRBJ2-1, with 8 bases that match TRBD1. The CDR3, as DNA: TGTGCCAGCAGTTACACAGGGGGGAAAGATGAGCAGTTCTTC. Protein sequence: CASSYTGGKDEQFF.